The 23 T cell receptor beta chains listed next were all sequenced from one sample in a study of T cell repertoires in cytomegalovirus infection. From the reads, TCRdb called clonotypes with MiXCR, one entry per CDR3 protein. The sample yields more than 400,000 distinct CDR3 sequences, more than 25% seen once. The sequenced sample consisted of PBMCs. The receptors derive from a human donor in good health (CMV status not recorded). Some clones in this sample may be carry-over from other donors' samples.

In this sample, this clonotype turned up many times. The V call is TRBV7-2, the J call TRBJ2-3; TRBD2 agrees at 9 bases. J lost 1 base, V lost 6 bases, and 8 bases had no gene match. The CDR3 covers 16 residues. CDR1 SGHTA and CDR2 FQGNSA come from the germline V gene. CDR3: CASRTGTSSRTDTQYF. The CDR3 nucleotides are TGTGCCAGCAGAACCGGGACTAGCTCCCGCACAGATACGCAGTATTTT. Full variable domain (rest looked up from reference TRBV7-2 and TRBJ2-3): GAGVSQSPSNKVTEKGKDVELRCDPISGHTALYWYRQSLGQGLEFLIYFQGNSAPDKSGLPSDRFSAERTGGSVSTLTIQRTQQEDSAVYLCASRTGTSSRTDTQYFGPGTRLTVL.

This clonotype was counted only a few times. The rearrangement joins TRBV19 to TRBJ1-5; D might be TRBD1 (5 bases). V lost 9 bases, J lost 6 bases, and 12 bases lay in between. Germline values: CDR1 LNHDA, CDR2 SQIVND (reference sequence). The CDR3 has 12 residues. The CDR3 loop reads CASGGIRQPQHF. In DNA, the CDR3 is TGTGCCAGCGGGGGGATACGTCAGCCCCAGCATTTT.

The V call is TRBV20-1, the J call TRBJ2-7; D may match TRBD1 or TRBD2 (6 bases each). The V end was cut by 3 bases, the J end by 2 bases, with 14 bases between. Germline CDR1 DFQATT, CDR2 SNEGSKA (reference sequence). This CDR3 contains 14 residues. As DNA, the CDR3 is TGCAGTGCTAGTGGGGGGCTCCAAACCTACGAGCAGTACTTC. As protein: CSASGGLQTYEQYF.

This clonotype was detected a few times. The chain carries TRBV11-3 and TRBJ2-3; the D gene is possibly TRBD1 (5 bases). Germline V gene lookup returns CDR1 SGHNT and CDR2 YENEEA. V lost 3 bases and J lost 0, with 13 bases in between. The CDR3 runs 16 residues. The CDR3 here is CASSLRPGQSTDTQYF. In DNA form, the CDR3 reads TGTGCCAGCAGCTTGAGGCCAGGACAAAGCACAGATACGCAGTATTTT. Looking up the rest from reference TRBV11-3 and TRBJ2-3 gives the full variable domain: EAGVVQSPRYKIIEKKQPVAFWCNPISGHNTLYWYLQNLGQGPELLIRYENEEAVDDSQLPKDRFSAERLKGVDSTLKIQPAELGDSAVYLCASSLRPGQSTDTQYFGPGTRLTVL.

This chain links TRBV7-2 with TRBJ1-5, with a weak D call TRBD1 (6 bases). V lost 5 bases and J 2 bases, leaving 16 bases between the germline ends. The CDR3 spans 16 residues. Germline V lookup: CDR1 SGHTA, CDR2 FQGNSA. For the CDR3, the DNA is TGTGCCAGCAGCCCGGGGGGGCGAGGGGGCAATCAGCCCCAGCATTTT. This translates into CASSPGGRGGNQPQHF.

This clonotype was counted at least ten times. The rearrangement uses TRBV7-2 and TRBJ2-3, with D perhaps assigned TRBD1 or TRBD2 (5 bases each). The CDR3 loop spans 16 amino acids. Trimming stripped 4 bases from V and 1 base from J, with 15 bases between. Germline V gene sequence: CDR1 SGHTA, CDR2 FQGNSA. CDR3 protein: CASSSDGGRRTDTQYF. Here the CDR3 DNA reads TGTGCCAGCAGCTCCGATGGGGGACGGCGCACAGATACGCAGTATTTT.

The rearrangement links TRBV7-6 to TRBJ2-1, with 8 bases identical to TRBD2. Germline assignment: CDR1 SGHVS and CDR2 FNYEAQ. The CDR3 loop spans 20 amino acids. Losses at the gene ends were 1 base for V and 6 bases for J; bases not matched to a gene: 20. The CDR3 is CASSLDRAGDPTRPGNEQFF. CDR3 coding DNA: TGTGCCAGCAGCTTAGACCGAGCGGGGGACCCCACAAGGCCGGGCAATGAGCAGTTCTTC.

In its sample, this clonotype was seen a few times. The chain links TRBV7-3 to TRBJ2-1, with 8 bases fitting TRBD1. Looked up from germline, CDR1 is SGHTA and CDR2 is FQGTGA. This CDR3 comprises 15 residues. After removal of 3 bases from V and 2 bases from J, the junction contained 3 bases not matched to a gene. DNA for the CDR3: TGTGCCAGCAGCTTTGGACAGGGTACCTACAATGAGCAGTTCTTC. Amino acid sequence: CASSFGQGTYNEQFF.

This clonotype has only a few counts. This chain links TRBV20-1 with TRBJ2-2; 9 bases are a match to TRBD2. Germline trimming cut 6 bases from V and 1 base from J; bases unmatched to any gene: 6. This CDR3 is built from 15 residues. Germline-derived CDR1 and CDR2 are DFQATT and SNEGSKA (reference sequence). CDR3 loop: CSAAVAGENTGELFF. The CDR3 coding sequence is TGCAGTGCGGCAGTAGCGGGAGAGAACACCGGGGAGCTGTTTTTT.

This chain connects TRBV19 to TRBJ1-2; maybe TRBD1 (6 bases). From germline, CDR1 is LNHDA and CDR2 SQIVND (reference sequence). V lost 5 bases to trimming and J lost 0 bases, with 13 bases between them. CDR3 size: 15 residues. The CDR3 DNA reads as TGTGCCAGTAGTGGATCCGGGACACCTAACTATGGCTACACCTTC. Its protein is CASSGSGTPNYGYTF.

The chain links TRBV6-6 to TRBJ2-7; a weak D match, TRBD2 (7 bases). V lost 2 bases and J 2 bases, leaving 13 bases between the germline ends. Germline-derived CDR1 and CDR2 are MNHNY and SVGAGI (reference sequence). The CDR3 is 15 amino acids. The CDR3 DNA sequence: TGTGCCAGCAGTTACGGGGGGGCGCTAGCCTACGAGCAGTACTTC. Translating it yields CASSYGGALAYEQYF.

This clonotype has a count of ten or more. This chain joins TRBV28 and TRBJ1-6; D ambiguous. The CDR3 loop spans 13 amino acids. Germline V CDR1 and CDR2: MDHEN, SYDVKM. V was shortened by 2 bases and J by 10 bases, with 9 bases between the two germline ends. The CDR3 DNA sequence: TGTGCCAGCAGTTTACCGGTCCCATCACCCCTCCACTTT. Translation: CASSLPVPSPLHF.

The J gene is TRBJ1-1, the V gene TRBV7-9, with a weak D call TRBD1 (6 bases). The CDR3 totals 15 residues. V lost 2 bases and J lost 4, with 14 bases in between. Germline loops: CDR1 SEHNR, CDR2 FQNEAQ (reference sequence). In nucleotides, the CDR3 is TGTGCCAGCAGCTTAACTAGGGGGTCGACCACTGAAGCTTTCTTT. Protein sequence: CASSLTRGSTTEAFF.

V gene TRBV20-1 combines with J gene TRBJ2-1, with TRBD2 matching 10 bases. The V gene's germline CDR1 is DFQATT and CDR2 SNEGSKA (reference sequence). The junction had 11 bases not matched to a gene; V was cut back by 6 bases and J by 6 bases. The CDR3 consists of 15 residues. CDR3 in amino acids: CSATPPSGSINEQFF. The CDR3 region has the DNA TGCAGTGCCACCCCCCCTAGCGGGAGTATCAATGAGCAGTTCTTC.

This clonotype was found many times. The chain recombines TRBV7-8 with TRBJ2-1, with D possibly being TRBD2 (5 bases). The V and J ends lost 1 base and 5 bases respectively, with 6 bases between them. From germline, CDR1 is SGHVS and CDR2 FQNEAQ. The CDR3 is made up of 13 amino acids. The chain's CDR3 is CASSLVGDNEQFF. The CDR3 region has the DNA TGTGCCAGCAGCTTAGTCGGGGACAATGAGCAGTTCTTC.

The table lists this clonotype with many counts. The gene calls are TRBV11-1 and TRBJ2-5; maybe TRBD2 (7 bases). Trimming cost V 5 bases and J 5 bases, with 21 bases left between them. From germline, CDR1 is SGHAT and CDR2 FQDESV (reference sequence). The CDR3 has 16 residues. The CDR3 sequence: CASSDVQGTRGETQYF. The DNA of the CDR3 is TGTGCCAGCAGCGACGTACAGGGAACGCGGGGGGAGACCCAGTACTTC.

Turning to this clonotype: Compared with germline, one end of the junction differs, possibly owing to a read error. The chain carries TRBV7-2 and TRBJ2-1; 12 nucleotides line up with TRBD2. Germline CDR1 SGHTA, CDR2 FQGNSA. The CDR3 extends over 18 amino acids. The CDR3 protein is CASSLPPGLAGIYNDQFF. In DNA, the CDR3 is TGTGCCAGCAGCTTACCACCGGGACTAGCGGGTATATACAATGATCAGTTCTTC.

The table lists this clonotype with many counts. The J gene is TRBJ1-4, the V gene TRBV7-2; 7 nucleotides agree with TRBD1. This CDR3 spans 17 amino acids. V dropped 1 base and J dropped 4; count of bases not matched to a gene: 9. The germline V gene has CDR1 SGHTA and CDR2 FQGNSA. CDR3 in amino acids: CASSLVPGGGGNEKLFF. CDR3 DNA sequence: TGTGCCAGCAGCTTAGTCCCAGGGGGGGGCGGTAATGAAAAACTGTTTTTT.

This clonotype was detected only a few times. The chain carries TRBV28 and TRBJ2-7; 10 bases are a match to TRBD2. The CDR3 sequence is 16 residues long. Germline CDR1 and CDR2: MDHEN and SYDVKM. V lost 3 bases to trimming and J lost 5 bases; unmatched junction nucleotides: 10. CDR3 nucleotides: TGTGCCAGCAGTTTTATTCCGCTAGCGGGAGTTAACGAGCAGTACTTC. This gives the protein CASSFIPLAGVNEQYF.

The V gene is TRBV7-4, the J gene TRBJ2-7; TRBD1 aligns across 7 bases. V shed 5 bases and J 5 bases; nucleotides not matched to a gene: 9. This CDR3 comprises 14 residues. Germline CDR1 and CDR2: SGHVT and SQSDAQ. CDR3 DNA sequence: TGTGCCAGCAGCGGATACAGGGGAAAACACGAGCAGTACTTC. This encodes CASSGYRGKHEQYF.

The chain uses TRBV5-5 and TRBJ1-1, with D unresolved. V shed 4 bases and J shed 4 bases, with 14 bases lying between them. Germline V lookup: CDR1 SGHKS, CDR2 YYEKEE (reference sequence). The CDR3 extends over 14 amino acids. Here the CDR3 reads CASSQRAQGTEAFF. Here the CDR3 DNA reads TGTGCCAGCAGCCAACGGGCTCAAGGCACTGAAGCTTTCTTT.

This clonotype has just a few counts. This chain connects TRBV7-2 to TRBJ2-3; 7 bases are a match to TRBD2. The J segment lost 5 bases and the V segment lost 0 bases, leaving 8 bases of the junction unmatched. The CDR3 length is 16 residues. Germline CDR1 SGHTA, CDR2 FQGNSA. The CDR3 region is CASSLARREDGDTQYF. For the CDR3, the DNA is TGTGCCAGCAGCTTAGCGCGTCGGGAGGATGGAGATACGCAGTATTTT.

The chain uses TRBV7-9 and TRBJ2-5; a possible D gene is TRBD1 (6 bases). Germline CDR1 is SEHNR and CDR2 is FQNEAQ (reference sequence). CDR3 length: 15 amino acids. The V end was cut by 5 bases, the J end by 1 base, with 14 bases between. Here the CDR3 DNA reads TGTGCCAGCAGCCCGGGACACCGAATCCAAGAGACCCAGTACTTC. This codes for CASSPGHRIQETQYF.